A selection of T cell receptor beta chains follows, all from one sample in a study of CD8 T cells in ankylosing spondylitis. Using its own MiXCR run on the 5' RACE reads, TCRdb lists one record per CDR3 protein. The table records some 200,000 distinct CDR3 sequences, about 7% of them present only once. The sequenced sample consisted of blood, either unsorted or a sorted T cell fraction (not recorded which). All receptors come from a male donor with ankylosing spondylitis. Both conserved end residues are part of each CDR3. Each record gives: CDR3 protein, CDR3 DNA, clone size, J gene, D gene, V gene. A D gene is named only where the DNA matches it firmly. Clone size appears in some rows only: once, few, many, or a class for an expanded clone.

CDR3 protein: CASSFSLRTGINTEAFF
CDR3 DNA: TGTGCCAGCAGCTTCTCCCTACGAACAGGGATAAACACTGAAGCTTTCTTT
clone size: many
J gene: TRBJ1-1
D gene: NA
V gene: TRBV7-9

CDR3 protein: CASSQALAGSYNEQFF
CDR3 DNA: TGCGCCAGCAGCCAAGCGCTAGCGGGGAGCTACAATGAGCAGTTCTTC
clone size: many
J gene: TRBJ2-1
D gene: TRBD2
V gene: TRBV4-3

CDR3 protein: CASSFPGGLGYTF
CDR3 DNA: TGTGCCAGCAGTTTCCCAGGGGGCCTTGGCTACACCTTC
clone size: few
J gene: TRBJ1-2
D gene: TRBD1
V gene: TRBV27

CDR3 protein: CATRGGAGYTQYF
CDR3 DNA: TGTGCCACCCGGGGCGGAGCGGGGTATACGCAGTATTTT
clone size: many
J gene: TRBJ2-3
D gene: TRBD2
V gene: TRBV10-3

CDR3 protein: CASSPGGRVIPLYEQYF
CDR3 DNA: TGTGCCAGCAGCCCAGGGGGCAGGGTTATACCACTCTACGAGCAGTACTTC
clone size: many
J gene: TRBJ2-7
D gene: TRBD1
V gene: TRBV7-9

CDR3 protein: CASRLLAGGSQETQYF
CDR3 DNA: TGTGCCAGCAGACTACTAGCGGGAGGTTCTCAAGAGACCCAGTACTTC
clone size: many
J gene: TRBJ2-5
D gene: TRBD2
V gene: TRBV6-1

CDR3 protein: CSARALGGNEQYF
CDR3 DNA: TGCAGTGCTAGAGCATTGGGGGGGAACGAGCAGTACTTC
clone size: NA
J gene: TRBJ2-7
D gene: TRBD2
V gene: TRBV20-1

CDR3 protein: CASRPLYGGHYGYTF
CDR3 DNA: TGTGCCAGCAGACCCTTATATGGGGGCCACTATGGCTACACCTTC
clone size: many
J gene: TRBJ1-2
D gene: NA
V gene: TRBV5-6

CDR3 protein: CSAVIEGYQETQYF
CDR3 DNA: TGCAGCGCTGTCATAGAGGGCTACCAAGAGACCCAGTACTTC
clone size: many
J gene: TRBJ2-5
D gene: NA
V gene: TRBV29-1

CDR3 protein: CSARSPVLTYEQYF
CDR3 DNA: TGCAGTGCTAGAAGCCCCGTTTTAACCTACGAGCAGTACTTC
clone size: many
J gene: TRBJ2-7
D gene: NA
V gene: TRBV20-1

CDR3 protein: CSVSGETSNQPQHF
CDR3 DNA: TGCAGCGTTAGTGGAGAGACAAGCAATCAGCCCCAGCATTTT
clone size: many
J gene: TRBJ1-5
D gene: NA
V gene: TRBV29-1

CDR3 protein: CASSSGTGNRGYTF
CDR3 DNA: TGTGCCAGCAGCTCCGGGACAGGGAACAGAGGCTACACCTTC
clone size: many
J gene: TRBJ1-2
D gene: TRBD1
V gene: TRBV5-6

CDR3 protein: CSAPGGLRDTQYF
CDR3 DNA: TGCAGTGCACCCGGAGGATTAAGAGATACGCAGTATTTT
clone size: NA
J gene: TRBJ2-3
D gene: NA
V gene: TRBV20-1

CDR3 protein: CASSTGTGSTNYGYTF
CDR3 DNA: TGCGCCAGCAGCACCGGGACAGGGAGTACTAACTATGGCTACACCTTC
clone size: many
J gene: TRBJ1-2
D gene: TRBD1
V gene: TRBV5-1

CDR3 protein: CASSLVDQRDKQFF
CDR3 DNA: TGTGCCAGCAGCTTAGTAGACCAGCGGGATAAGCAGTTCTTC
clone size: many
J gene: TRBJ2-1
D gene: TRBD2
V gene: TRBV11-2